These T cell receptor beta chains were read from a single sample in a study of T cell clonotyping in hematopoietic cell transplantation. Sequencing used immunoSEQ multiplex PCR; TCRdb keeps in-frame clones, though not all of them. This sample has around 5,200 clones; roughly 70% occur once, and the top ten carry 28%. The sample was PBMCs, taken 180 days after allogeneic stem cell transplant. These receptors were obtained from a male patient in his fifties who had an allogeneic stem cell transplant from an unrelated donor, so the T cells may come from the graft donor. Some clones in this sample may be carry-over from other donors' samples. Each CDR3 is given with its conserved first and last residue. The order of the fields is J gene, clone size, D gene, V gene, CDR3 DNA, CDR3 protein. D genes are given only for firm matches. Only part of the rows carry a size: once, few, many, or a class if the clone is expanded.

j_call: TRBJ1-2; clone_size: large; d_call: -; v_call: TRBV10-3; cdr3_nt: TGTGCCATCAGTGAGTCCAGGGGTAACTATGGCTACACCTTC; cdr3_aa: CAISESRGNYGYTF
j_call: TRBJ2-7; clone_size: -; d_call: TRBD1; v_call: TRBV6-1; cdr3_nt: TGTGCCAGCAGTGGGACAGGGGGTTCCTACGAGCAGTACTTC; cdr3_aa: CASSGTGGSYEQYF
j_call: TRBJ2-7; clone_size: -; d_call: -; v_call: TRBV7-2; cdr3_nt: TGTGCCAGCAGTCAGGGTTACCCCTACGAGCAGTACTTC; cdr3_aa: CASSQGYPYEQYF
j_call: TRBJ2-1; clone_size: -; d_call: TRBD2; v_call: TRBV9; cdr3_nt: TGTGCCAGCAGCGATCGGACTAGCGGGACAGGCAATGAGCAGTTCTTC; cdr3_aa: CASSDRTSGTGNEQFF
j_call: TRBJ1-1; clone_size: -; d_call: -; v_call: TRBV6-5; cdr3_nt: TGTGCCAGCAGTGTGGGGTTGGGAACTGAAGCTTTCTTT; cdr3_aa: CASSVGLGTEAFF
j_call: TRBJ1-4; clone_size: -; d_call: -; v_call: TRBV7-6; cdr3_nt: TGTGCCAGCAGCAAGGGGGTTGCAACTAATGAAAAACTGTTTTTT; cdr3_aa: CASSKGVATNEKLFF
j_call: TRBJ1-2; clone_size: -; d_call: -; v_call: TRBV5-6; cdr3_nt: TGTGCCAGCAGCTTGGTGTCAGGGACTAACTATGGCTACACCTTC; cdr3_aa: CASSLVSGTNYGYTF
j_call: TRBJ1-2; clone_size: once; d_call: -; v_call: TRBV4-3; cdr3_nt: TGCGCCAGCAGAGACTATGGCTACACCTTC; cdr3_aa: CASRDYGYTF
j_call: TRBJ2-7; clone_size: -; d_call: TRBD1; v_call: TRBV25-1; cdr3_nt: TGTGCCAGCAGTTCCCCCATAGGGGACAGGGTCGGCGAGCAGTACTTC; cdr3_aa: CASSSPIGDRVGEQYF
j_call: TRBJ1-2; clone_size: -; d_call: -; v_call: TRBV10-3; cdr3_nt: TGTGCCATCAGTGAGTCTACACGGTGGTATGGCTACACCTTC; cdr3_aa: CAISESTRWYGYTF
j_call: TRBJ2-2; clone_size: few; d_call: -; v_call: TRBV27; cdr3_nt: TGTGCCAGCAGTTACAACACCGGGGAGCTGTTTTTT; cdr3_aa: CASSYNTGELFF
j_call: TRBJ1-2; clone_size: few; d_call: -; v_call: TRBV4-3; cdr3_nt: TGCGCCAGCAGCCAAGTCGGGGTAGCAAACTATGGCTACACCTTC; cdr3_aa: CASSQVGVANYGYTF
j_call: TRBJ1-5; clone_size: -; d_call: -; v_call: TRBV2; cdr3_nt: TGTGCCAGCAGTTCGGCCCCGCCAGGGGTCCTTCATCAGCCCCAGCATTTT; cdr3_aa: CASSSAPPGVLHQPQHF
j_call: TRBJ1-4; clone_size: -; d_call: TRBD1; v_call: TRBV15; cdr3_nt: TGTGCCACCAGCTCCTCCGGGGACAGGGTTGGGGAAAAACTGTTTTTT; cdr3_aa: CATSSSGDRVGEKLFF
j_call: TRBJ2-7; clone_size: -; d_call: -; v_call: TRBV5-1; cdr3_nt: TGCGCCAGCAGCTGGCCGACGGCAGGCTCAACGACCTACGAGCAGTACTTC; cdr3_aa: CASSWPTAGSTTYEQYF
j_call: TRBJ1-1; clone_size: -; d_call: -; v_call: TRBV19; cdr3_nt: TGTGCCAGTAGTTTCCTGGGCGCTGAAGCTTTCTTT; cdr3_aa: CASSFLGAEAFF
j_call: TRBJ1-2; clone_size: -; d_call: -; v_call: TRBV25-1; cdr3_nt: TGTGCCAGCAGTGGGGGGGTGTGGATCTATGGCTACACCTTC; cdr3_aa: CASSGGVWIYGYTF
j_call: TRBJ1-2; clone_size: -; d_call: -; v_call: TRBV5-6; cdr3_nt: TGTGCCAGCAGCTGGTCTACAGGGAGCTATGGCTACACCTTC; cdr3_aa: CASSWSTGSYGYTF
j_call: TRBJ2-7; clone_size: -; d_call: -; v_call: TRBV7-2; cdr3_nt: TGTGCCAGCAGCTTGGGGAAGGGGGGTTACGAGCAGTACTTC; cdr3_aa: CASSLGKGGYEQYF
j_call: TRBJ2-5; clone_size: -; d_call: -; v_call: TRBV5-1; cdr3_nt: TGCGCCAGCAGCGTGGTAGGAGAGACCCAGTACTTC; cdr3_aa: CASSVVGETQYF
j_call: TRBJ2-5; clone_size: -; d_call: -; v_call: TRBV2; cdr3_nt: TGTGCCAGCATCCCGCTAGCAGGAGGTGGGCAAGAGACCCAGTACTTC; cdr3_aa: CASIPLAGGGQETQYF
j_call: TRBJ2-3; clone_size: few; d_call: -; v_call: TRBV27; cdr3_nt: TGTGCCAGCAGTTCTCGCACAGATACGCAGTATTTT; cdr3_aa: CASSSRTDTQYF
j_call: TRBJ1-2; clone_size: -; d_call: TRBD1; v_call: TRBV7-9; cdr3_nt: TGTGCCAGCAGCCGGGACAGGGAAAACTATGGCTACACCTTC; cdr3_aa: CASSRDRENYGYTF
j_call: TRBJ1-5; clone_size: few; d_call: -; v_call: TRBV2; cdr3_nt: TGTGCCAGCAGTGAAGCGTCGGGAACAGGCTACGATATCCAGCCCCAGCATTTT; cdr3_aa: CASSEASGTGYDIQPQHF
j_call: TRBJ2-1; clone_size: medium-sized; d_call: TRBD2; v_call: TRBV11-2; cdr3_nt: TGTGCCAGCAGCCCCTCAGGGCTAGCGGGAGTGACGGGCCAGTTCTTC; cdr3_aa: CASSPSGLAGVTGQFF
j_call: TRBJ2-1; clone_size: few; d_call: TRBD2; v_call: TRBV5-1; cdr3_nt: TGCGCCAGCAGCAATGGGACTAGCGGGATCAACTACAATGAGCAGTTCTTC; cdr3_aa: CASSNGTSGINYNEQFF
j_call: TRBJ2-7; clone_size: -; d_call: -; v_call: TRBV25-1; cdr3_nt: TGTGCCAGCAGTGAGAACAGGGACCCCTACGAGCAGTACTTC; cdr3_aa: CASSENRDPYEQYF
j_call: TRBJ2-7; clone_size: -; d_call: -; v_call: TRBV6-1; cdr3_nt: TGTGCCAGCGGCGTGGAGTTAAGCTACGAGCAGTACTTC; cdr3_aa: CASGVELSYEQYF
j_call: TRBJ1-1; clone_size: few; d_call: -; v_call: TRBV5-4; cdr3_nt: TGTGCCAGCAGCCCGGGGACTTCGAACACTGAAGCTTTCTTT; cdr3_aa: CASSPGTSNTEAFF
j_call: TRBJ1-1; clone_size: -; d_call: TRBD1; v_call: TRBV7-2; cdr3_nt: TGTGCCAGCAGCTTTCAGGGGGGAGGCACTGAAGCTTTCTTT; cdr3_aa: CASSFQGGGTEAFF
j_call: TRBJ2-7; clone_size: -; d_call: -; v_call: TRBV4-3; cdr3_nt: TGCGCCAGCAGCCAATATAACAGGTCCTACGAGCAGTACTTC; cdr3_aa: CASSQYNRSYEQYF
j_call: TRBJ2-2; clone_size: -; d_call: -; v_call: TRBV27; cdr3_nt: TGTGCCAGCAGTCACAATACCGGGGAGCTGTTTTTT; cdr3_aa: CASSHNTGELFF
j_call: TRBJ2-5; clone_size: once; d_call: -; v_call: TRBV6-1; cdr3_nt: TGTGCCAGCAGTGCTGAAGTTAAAGAGACCCAGTACTTC; cdr3_aa: CASSAEVKETQYF
j_call: TRBJ1-5; clone_size: -; d_call: -; v_call: TRBV6-6; cdr3_nt: TGTGCCAGCAGCTTGGATGGGCCGGGCCCCCAGCATTTT; cdr3_aa: CASSLDGPGPQHF
j_call: TRBJ1-2; clone_size: -; d_call: -; v_call: TRBV30; cdr3_nt: TGTGCCTGGAGTGTAAAGGCGAGTGGCTACACCTTC; cdr3_aa: CAWSVKASGYTF
j_call: TRBJ2-7; clone_size: few; d_call: -; v_call: TRBV27; cdr3_nt: TGTGCCAGCATGACAGTTTCCTACGAGCAGTACTTC; cdr3_aa: CASMTVSYEQYF
j_call: TRBJ1-5; clone_size: few; d_call: -; v_call: TRBV6-1; cdr3_nt: TGTGCCAGCAGTGAAACCCTGATCCAGCATTTT; cdr3_aa: CASSETLIQHF
j_call: TRBJ2-5; clone_size: -; d_call: TRBD2; v_call: TRBV29-1; cdr3_nt: TGCAGCGTTGAACGGACTAGCGGAGAGACCCAGTACTTC; cdr3_aa: CSVERTSGETQYF
j_call: TRBJ1-5; clone_size: -; d_call: -; v_call: TRBV5-1; cdr3_nt: TGCGCCAGCAGCTGGACGGAGGTGAGGGGCAATCAGCCCCAGCATTTT; cdr3_aa: CASSWTEVRGNQPQHF
j_call: TRBJ1-2; clone_size: -; d_call: -; v_call: TRBV27; cdr3_nt: TGTGCCAGCTCCCCCTGGGGGTCCTATGGCTACACCTTC; cdr3_aa: CASSPWGSYGYTF
j_call: TRBJ2-7; clone_size: -; d_call: -; v_call: TRBV5-4; cdr3_nt: TGTGCCAGCAGCTCACAGGGCTACGAGCAGTACTTC; cdr3_aa: CASSSQGYEQYF
j_call: TRBJ2-7; clone_size: few; d_call: -; v_call: TRBV2; cdr3_nt: TGTGCCACCAAGGACCGAGTACCCTACGAGCAGTACTTC; cdr3_aa: CATKDRVPYEQYF